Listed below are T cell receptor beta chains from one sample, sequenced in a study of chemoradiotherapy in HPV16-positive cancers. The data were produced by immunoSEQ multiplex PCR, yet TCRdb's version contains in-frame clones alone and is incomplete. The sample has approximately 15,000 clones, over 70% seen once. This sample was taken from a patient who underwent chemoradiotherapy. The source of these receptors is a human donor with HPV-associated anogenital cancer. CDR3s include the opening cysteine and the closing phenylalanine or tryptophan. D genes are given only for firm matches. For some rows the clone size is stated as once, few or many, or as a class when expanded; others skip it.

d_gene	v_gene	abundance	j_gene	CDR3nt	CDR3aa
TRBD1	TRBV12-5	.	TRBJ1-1	TGTGCTAGTGGTTTGTCGACAGGGGGGGACACTGAAGCTTTCTTT	CASGLSTGGDTEAFF
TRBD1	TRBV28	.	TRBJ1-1	TGTGCCAGCGCGGGCAGGGGGTGGACTGAAGCTTTCTTT	CASAGRGWTEAFF
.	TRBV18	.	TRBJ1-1	TGTGCCAGCTCACTCGGTCACCCGAACACTGAAGCTTTCTTT	CASSLGHPNTEAFF
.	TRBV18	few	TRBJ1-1	TGTGCCAGCTCCTACAAAAACACTGAAGCTTTCTTT	CASSYKNTEAFF
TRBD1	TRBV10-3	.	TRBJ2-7	TGTGCCATCAGCCTGACAGGGGGCTACGAGCAGTACTTC	CAISLTGGYEQYF
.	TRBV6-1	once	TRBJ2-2	TGTGCCAGCAGATTACTTGGGACGAGTCCCGGGGAGCTGTTTTTT	CASRLLGTSPGELFF
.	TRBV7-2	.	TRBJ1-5	TGTGCCAGCAGCTTGGGTGGGGTTCCTAGCAATCAGCCCCAGCATTTT	CASSLGGVPSNQPQHF
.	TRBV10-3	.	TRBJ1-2	TGTGCCATCAGTTACCAGGTGGATGGAGGCTACACCTTC	CAISYQVDGGYTF
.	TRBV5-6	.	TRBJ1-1	TGTGCCAGCAGCTTATTGGCGGGACAGAACACTGAAGCTTTCTTT	CASSLLAGQNTEAFF
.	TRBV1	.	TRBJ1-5	TGCACCCCCGGGGCCCAGCATTTT	CTPGAQHF
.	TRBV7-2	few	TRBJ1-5	TGTGCCAGCAGCCTTCGGGATCAGCCCCAGCATTTT	CASSLRDQPQHF
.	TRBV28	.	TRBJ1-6	TGTGCCAGCAGTTTTGCGGAGTCACCCCTCCACTTT	CASSFAESPLHF
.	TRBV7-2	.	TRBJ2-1	TGTGCCAGCAGCTTAGCGGGGGGCCAGAACAATGAGCAGTTCTTC	CASSLAGGQNNEQFF
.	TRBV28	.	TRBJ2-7	TGTGCCAGCAGTTTAGAGGGCTTGCCCTACGAGCAGTACTTC	CASSLEGLPYEQYF
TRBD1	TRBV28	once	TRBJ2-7	TGTGCCAGCAGATCCCTCACCTCAGGGGGACGATCCTACGAGCAGTACTTC	CASRSLTSGGRSYEQYF
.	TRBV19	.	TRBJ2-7	TGTGCCAGTAGTCGGACAGCCGGAGGAGACGAGCAGTACTTC	CASSRTAGGDEQYF
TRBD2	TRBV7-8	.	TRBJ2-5	TGTGCCAGCAGCGGATGGGGCAGGGAGGGAAGAGAGACCCAGTACTTC	CASSGWGREGRETQYF
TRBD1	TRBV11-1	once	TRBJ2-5	TGTGCCAGCAGCTTAGAGGGAAACAGGGGTAAGACCCAGTACTTC	CASSLEGNRGKTQYF
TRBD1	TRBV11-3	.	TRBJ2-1	TGTGCCAGCAGCTTGGACAGGAGCTACAATGAGCAGTTCTTC	CASSLDRSYNEQFF
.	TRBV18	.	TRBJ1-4	TGTGCCAGCTCACCTTCGGGGGGGAATGAAAAACTGTTTTTT	CASSPSGGNEKLFF
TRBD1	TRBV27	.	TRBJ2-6	TGTGCCAGCAGTATCTCAGGGGGAGGGGCCAACGTCCTGACTTTC	CASSISGGGANVLTF
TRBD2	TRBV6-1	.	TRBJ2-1	TGTGCCAGCAGTGAACTAGCGGGGGGGCACAATGAGCAGTTCTTC	CASSELAGGHNEQFF
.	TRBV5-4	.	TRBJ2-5	TGTGCCAGCAGCTTATACAAAGAGACCCAGTACTTC	CASSLYKETQYF
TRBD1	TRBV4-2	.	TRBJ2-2	TGTGCCAGCAGCCCACACAGGGGGAGCTTAAACACCGGGGAGCTGTTTTTT	CASSPHRGSLNTGELFF
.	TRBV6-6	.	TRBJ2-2	TGTGCCAGCATCTTAAATCCGAACACCGGGGAGCTGTTTTTT	CASILNPNTGELFF
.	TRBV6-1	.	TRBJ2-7	TGTGCCAGCAGTGGGACAGTCCTTTCCTACGAGCAGTACTTC	CASSGTVLSYEQYF
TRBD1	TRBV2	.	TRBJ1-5	TGTGCCAGCAGTGAAGACAGGGGGAGCAATCAGCCCCAGCATTTT	CASSEDRGSNQPQHF
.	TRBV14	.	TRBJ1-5	TGTGCCAGCAGCCTCCGAACAGAACATAGCAATCAGCCCCAGCATTTT	CASSLRTEHSNQPQHF
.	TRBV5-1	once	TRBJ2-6	TGCGCCAGCAGCTTGGTAGTCTCTGGGGCCAACGTCCTGACTTTC	CASSLVVSGANVLTF
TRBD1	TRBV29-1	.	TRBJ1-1	TGCAGCACCAAACAGGGGGCGGCTGAAGCTTTCTTT	CSTKQGAAEAFF
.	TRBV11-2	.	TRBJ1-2	TGTGCCAGCAGCTTAGATGGCAGAGGTGGCTACACCTTC	CASSLDGRGGYTF
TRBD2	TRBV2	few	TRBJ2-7	TGTGCCAGCACCGAGACTAGCACTGCGAGGCGCAAATTC	CASTETSTARRKF
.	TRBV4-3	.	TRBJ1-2	TGCGCCAGCAGCCAAGGATTCCTGGCCAGGAAATATGGCTACACCTTC	CASSQGFLARKYGYTF
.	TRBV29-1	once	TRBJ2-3	TGCAGCGTTGAAAGGCGTGCAGGTAGCACAGATACGCAGTATTTT	CSVERRAGSTDTQYF
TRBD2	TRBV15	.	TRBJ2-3	TGTGCCACCAGCAGAGATCTACTAGCGGGGTGGGGCACAGATACGCAGTATTTT	CATSRDLLAGWGTDTQYF
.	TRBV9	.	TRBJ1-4	TGTGCCAGCAGCCTGGGGGCAACTAATGAAAAACTGTTTTTT	CASSLGATNEKLFF
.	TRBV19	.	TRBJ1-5	TGTGCCAGTAGTATAGTTGGGGTAAGCAATCAGCCCCAGCATTTT	CASSIVGVSNQPQHF
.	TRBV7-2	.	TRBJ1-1	TGTGCCAGCAGCTTAACGCCGAACACTGAAGCTTTCTTT	CASSLTPNTEAFF
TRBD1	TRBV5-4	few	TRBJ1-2	TGTGCCAGCAGCCCAGGGGGAGGCTATGGCTACACCTTC	CASSPGGGYGYTF
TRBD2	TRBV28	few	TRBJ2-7	TGTGCCAGCAGTCCGACGGGGGGGACTAGCGGGGACCAAGACTACGAGCAGTACTTC	CASSPTGGTSGDQDYEQYF
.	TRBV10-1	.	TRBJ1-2	TGCGCCACCAGAGGGGGGTATTCGCGTGGCTACACCTTC	CATRGGYSRGYTF
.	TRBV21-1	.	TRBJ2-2	TGTGCCAGCAGCTCTCCAGCAAGGATAACCGGGGAGCTGTTTTTT	CASSSPARITGELFF
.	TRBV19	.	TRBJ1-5	TGTGCCAGTAGTAGTTTCCCCCGGGACCCAGAAAGCAATCAGCCCCAGCATTTT	CASSSFPRDPESNQPQHF